This T cell receptor (beta chain) was recorded in a study of blood T cells in healthy people across ages. Primers used in a second PCR of roughly 6 to 11 cycles were a sample-barcoded 5' primer and a J-beta primer mix. TCRdb reprocessed the 5' RACE reads with MiXCR, giving one entry per CDR3 protein. The repertoire has around 780,000 distinct CDR3 sequences, roughly 56% of them found once; the top ten carry 20% to 30%. This clonotype has just a few counts. Germline loops: CDR1 SGDLS, CDR2 YYNGEE. This CDR3 contains 15 residues. V lost 4 bases to trimming and J lost 5 bases, with 18 bases between them.

This TCR came from a man in his forties or fifties in good health. The chain carries TRBV9 and TRBJ2-5, with D perhaps TRBD1 (7 bases). Input material: blood. The CDR3 loop is CASSRGDSRGETQYF. For the CDR3, the DNA is TGTGCCAGCAGCAGAGGGGACAGCCGGGGGGAGACCCAGTACTTC.